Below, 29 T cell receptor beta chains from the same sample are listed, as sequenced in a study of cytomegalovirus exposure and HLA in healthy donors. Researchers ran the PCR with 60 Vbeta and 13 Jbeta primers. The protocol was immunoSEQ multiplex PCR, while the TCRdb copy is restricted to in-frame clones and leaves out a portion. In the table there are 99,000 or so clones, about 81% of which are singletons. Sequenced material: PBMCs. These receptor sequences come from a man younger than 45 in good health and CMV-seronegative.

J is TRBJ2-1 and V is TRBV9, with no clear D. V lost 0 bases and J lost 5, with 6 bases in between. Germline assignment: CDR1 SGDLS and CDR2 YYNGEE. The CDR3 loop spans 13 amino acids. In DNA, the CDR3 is TGTGCCAGCAGCGTAGCGTACAACAATGAGCAGTTCTTC. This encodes CASSVAYNNEQFF.

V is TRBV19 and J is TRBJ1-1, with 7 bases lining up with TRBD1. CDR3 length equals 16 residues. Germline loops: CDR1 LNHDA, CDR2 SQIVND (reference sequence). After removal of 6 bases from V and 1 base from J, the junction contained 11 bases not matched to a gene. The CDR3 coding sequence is TGTGCCAGTAGGGACGACACCGGGACAGAGAACACTGAAGCTTTCTTT. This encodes CASRDDTGTENTEAFF.

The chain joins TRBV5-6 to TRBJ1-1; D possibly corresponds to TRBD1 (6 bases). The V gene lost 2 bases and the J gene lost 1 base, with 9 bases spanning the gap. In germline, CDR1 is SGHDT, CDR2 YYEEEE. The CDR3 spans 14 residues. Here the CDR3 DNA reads TGTGCCAGCAGCTTATACAGGGAGAACACTGAAGCTTTCTTT. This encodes CASSLYRENTEAFF.

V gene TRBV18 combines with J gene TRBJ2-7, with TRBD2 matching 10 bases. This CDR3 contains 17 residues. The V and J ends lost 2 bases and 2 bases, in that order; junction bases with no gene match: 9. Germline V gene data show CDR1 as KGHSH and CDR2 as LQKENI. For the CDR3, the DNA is TGTGCCAGCTCACCAGCTTCCAGCGGGGGGGCTACCTACGAGCAGTACTTC. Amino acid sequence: CASSPASSGGATYEQYF.

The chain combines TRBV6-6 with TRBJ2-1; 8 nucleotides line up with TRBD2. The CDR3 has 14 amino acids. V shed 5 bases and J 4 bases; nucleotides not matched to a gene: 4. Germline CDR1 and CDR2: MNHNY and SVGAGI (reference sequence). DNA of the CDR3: TGTGCCAGCAGTCAAGCGGGGGAATACAATGAGCAGTTCTTC. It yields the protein CASSQAGEYNEQFF.

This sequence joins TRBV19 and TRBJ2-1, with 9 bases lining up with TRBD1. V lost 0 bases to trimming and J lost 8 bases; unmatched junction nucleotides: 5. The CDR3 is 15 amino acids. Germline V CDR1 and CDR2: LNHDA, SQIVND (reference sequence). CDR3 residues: CASSIEGQGFHEQFF. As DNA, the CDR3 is TGTGCCAGTAGTATAGAGGGACAGGGATTCCATGAGCAGTTCTTC. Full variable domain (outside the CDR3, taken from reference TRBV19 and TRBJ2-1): DGGITQSPKYLFRKEGQNVTLSCEQNLNHDAMYWYRQDPGQGLRLIYYSQIVNDFQKGDIAEGYSVSREKKESFPLTVTSAQKNPTAFYLCASSIEGQGFHEQFFGPGTRLTVL.

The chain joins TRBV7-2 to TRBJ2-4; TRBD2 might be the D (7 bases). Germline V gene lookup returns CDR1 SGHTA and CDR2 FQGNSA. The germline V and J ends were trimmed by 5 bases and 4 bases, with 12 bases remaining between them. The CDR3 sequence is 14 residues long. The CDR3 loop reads CASSGGAVKNIQYF. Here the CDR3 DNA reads TGTGCCAGCAGCGGGGGGGCGGTGAAAAACATTCAGTACTTC.

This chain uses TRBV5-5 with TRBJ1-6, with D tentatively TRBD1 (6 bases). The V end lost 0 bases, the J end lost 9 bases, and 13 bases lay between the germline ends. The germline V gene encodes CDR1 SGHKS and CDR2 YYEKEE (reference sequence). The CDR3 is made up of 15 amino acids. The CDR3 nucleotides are TGTGCCAGCAGCTTGGCTTGGGACATTAGTTCACCCCTCCACTTT. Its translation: CASSLAWDISSPLHF.

CDR3 nucleotides: TGTGCCATCAGCCCCAGACTAGCGGGAGAATCCTCACAAGAGACCCAGTACTTC. Translating it yields CAISPRLAGESSQETQYF. This chain links TRBV10-3 with TRBJ2-5, with 12 positions matching TRBD2. Germline values: CDR1 ENHRY, CDR2 SYGVKD. After removal of 6 bases from V and 2 bases from J, the junction contained 13 bases not matched to a gene. This CDR3 comprises 18 residues.

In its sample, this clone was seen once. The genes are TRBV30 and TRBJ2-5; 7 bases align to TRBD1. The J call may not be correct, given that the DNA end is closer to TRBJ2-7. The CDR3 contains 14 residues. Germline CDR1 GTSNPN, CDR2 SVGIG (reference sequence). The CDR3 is CAWSVPGQIYEQYF. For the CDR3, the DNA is TGTGCCTGGAGTGTACCGGGACAGATCTACGAGCAGTACTTC.

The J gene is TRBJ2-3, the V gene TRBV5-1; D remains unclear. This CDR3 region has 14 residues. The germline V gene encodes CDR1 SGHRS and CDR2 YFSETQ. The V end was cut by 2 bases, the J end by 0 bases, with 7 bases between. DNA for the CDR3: TGCGCCAGCAGCTTACAACCTAGCACAGATACGCAGTATTTT. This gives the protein CASSLQPSTDTQYF.

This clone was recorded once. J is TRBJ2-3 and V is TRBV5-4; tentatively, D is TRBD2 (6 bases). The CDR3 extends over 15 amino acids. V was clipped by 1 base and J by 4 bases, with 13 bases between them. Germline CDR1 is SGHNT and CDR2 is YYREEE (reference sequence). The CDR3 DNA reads TGTGCCAGCAGCTTGTCCGGCCCGGGGGCAGATACGCAGTATTTT. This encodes CASSLSGPGADTQYF.

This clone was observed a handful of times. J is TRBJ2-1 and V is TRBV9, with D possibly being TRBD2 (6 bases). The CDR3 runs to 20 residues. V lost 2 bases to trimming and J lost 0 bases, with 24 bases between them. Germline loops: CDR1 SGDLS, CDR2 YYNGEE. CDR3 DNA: TGTGCCAGCAGCGTGGGGGTTGCGGGAAGCGCCGTTTTCTCCTACAATGAGCAGTTCTTC. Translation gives CASSVGVAGSAVFSYNEQFF.

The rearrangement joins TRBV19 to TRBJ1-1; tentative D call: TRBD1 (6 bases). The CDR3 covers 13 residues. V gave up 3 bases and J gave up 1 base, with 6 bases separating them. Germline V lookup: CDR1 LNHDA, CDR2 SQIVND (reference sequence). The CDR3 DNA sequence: TGTGCCAGTAGTATGACAGGGAACACTGAAGCTTTCTTT. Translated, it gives CASSMTGNTEAFF.

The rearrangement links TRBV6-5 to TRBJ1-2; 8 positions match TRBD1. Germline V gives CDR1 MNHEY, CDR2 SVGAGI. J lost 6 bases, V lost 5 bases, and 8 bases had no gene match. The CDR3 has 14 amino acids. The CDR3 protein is CASSRRQGIDGYTF. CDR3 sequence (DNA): TGTGCCAGCAGTAGACGACAGGGGATTGATGGCTACACCTTC.

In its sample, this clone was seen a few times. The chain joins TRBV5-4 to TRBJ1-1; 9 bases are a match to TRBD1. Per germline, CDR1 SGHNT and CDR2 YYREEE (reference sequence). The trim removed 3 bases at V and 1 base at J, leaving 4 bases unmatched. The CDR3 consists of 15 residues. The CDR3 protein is CASSWGTGRNTEAFF. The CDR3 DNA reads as TGTGCCAGCAGCTGGGGGACAGGGAGGAACACTGAAGCTTTCTTT. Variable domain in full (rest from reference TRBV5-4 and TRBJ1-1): ETGVTQSPTHLIKTRGQQVTLRCSSQSGHNTVSWYQQALGQGPQFIFQYYREEENGRGNFPPRFSGLQFPNYSSELNVNALELDDSALYLCASSWGTGRNTEAFFGQGTRLTVV.

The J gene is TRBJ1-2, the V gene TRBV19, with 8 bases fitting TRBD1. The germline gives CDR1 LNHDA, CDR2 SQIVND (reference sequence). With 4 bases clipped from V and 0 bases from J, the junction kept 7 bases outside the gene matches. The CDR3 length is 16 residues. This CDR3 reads CASSTAGTGPNYGYTF. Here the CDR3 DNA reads TGTGCCAGTAGTACCGCAGGGACAGGACCTAACTATGGCTACACCTTC.

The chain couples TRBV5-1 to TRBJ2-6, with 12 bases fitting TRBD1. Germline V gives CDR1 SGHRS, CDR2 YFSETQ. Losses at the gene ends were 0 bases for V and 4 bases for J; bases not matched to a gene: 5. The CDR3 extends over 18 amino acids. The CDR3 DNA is TGCGCCAGCAGCTTGGAGGGACAGGGGGCAAGAGGGGCCAACGTCCTGACTTTC. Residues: CASSLEGQGARGANVLTF.

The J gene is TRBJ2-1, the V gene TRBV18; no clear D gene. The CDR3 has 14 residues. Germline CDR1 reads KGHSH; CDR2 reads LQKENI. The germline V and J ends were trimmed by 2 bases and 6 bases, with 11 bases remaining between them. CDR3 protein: CASSPVSKLNEQFF. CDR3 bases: TGTGCCAGCTCACCAGTAAGCAAGCTCAATGAGCAGTTCTTC.

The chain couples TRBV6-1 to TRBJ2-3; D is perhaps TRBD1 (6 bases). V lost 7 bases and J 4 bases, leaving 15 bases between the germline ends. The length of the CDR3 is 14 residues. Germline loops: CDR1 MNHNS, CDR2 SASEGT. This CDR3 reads CASTERGKADTQYF. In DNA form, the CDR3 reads TGTGCCAGCACCGAGAGGGGGAAGGCAGATACGCAGTATTTT.

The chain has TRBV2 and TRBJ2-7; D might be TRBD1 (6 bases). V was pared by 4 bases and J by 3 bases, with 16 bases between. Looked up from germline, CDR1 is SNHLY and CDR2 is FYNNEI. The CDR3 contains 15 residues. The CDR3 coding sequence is TGTGCCAGCAGTGTCCCCGCCCAGGGGAGCTACGAGCAGTACTTC. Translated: CASSVPAQGSYEQYF. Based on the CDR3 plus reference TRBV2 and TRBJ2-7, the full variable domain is EPEVTQTPSHQVTQMGQEVILRCVPISNHLYFYWYRQILGQKVEFLVSFYNNEISEKSEIFDDQFSVERPDGSNFTLKIRSTKLEDSAMYFCASSVPAQGSYEQYFGPGTRLTVT.

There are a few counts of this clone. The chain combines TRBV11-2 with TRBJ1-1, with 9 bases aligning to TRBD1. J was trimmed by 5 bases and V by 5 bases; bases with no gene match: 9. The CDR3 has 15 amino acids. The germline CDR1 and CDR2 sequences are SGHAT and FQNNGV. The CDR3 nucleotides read TGTGCCAGCAGCCCACTGGGACAGGGTGGTACTGAAGCTTTCTTT. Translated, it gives CASSPLGQGGTEAFF.

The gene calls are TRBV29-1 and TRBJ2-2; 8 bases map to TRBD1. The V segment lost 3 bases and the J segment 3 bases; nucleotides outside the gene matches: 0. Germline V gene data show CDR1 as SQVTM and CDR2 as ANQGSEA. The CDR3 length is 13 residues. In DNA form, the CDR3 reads TGCAGCGTTGACAGGGGGCACACCGGGGAGCTGTTTTTT. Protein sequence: CSVDRGHTGELFF.

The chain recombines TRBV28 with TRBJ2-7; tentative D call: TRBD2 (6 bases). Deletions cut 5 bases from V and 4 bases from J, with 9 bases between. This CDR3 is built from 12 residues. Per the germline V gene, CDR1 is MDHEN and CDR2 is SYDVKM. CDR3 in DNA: TGTGCCAGCAGTGGGGGGTCTTACGAGCAGTACTTC. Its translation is CASSGGSYEQYF.

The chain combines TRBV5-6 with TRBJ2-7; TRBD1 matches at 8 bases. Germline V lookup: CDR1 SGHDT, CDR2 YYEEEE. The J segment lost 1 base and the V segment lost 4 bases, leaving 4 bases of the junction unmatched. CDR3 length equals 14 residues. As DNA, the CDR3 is TGTGCCAGCAGCCGGACAGGGAAGTCCTACGAGCAGTACTTC. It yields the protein CASSRTGKSYEQYF. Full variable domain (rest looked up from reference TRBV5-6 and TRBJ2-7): DAGVTQSPTHLIKTRGQQVTLRCSPKSGHDTVSWYQQALGQGPQFIFQYYEEEERQRGNFPDRFSGHQFPNYSSELNVNALLLGDSALYLCASSRTGKSYEQYFGPGTRLTVT.

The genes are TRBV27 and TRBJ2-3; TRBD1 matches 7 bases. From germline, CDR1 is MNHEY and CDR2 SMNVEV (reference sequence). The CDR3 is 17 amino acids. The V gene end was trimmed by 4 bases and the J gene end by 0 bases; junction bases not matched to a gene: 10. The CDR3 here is CASSSLTGVVSTDTQYF. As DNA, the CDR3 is TGTGCCAGCAGTTCCCTAACAGGGGTAGTAAGCACAGATACGCAGTATTTT.

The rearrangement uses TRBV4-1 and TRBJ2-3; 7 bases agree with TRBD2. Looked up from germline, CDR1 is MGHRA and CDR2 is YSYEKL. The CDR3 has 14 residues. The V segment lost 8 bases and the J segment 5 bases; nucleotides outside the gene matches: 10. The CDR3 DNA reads TGCGCCAGCGGACATGTGGGGGGGGAAGATACGCAGTATTTT. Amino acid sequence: CASGHVGGEDTQYF.

The CDR3 DNA follows: TGCGCCAGCAGCTTGGCGAGCCCTAACTCCTACAATGAGCAGTTCTTC. Encoded protein: CASSLASPNSYNEQFF. The chain couples TRBV5-1 to TRBJ2-1; D gene unclear. V was shortened by 0 bases and J by 0 bases, with 10 bases between the two germline ends. There are 16 residues in the CDR3. In germline, CDR1 is SGHRS, CDR2 YFSETQ. Variable domain in full (rest from reference TRBV5-1 and TRBJ2-1): KAGVTQTPRYLIKTRGQQVTLSCSPISGHRSVSWYQQTPGQGLQFLFEYFSETQRNKGNFPGRFSGRQFSNSRSEMNVSTLELGDSALYLCASSLASPNSYNEQFFGPGTRLTVL.

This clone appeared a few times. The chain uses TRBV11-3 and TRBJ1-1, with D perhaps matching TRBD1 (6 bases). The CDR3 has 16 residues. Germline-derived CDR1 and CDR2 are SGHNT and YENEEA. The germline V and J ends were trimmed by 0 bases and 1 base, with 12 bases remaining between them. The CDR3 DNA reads TGTGCCAGCAGCTTAGATGGACGAGGGGGGAACACTGAAGCTTTCTTT. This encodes CASSLDGRGGNTEAFF.